A single sample is the source of the 13 T cell receptor beta chains below, sequenced in a study of shared clonotypes between healthy human individuals (dated by TCRdb to about 2020). The library was built by means of the immunoSEQ multiplex PCR assay. TCRdb holds this immuneACCESS table with in-frame rearrangements only. Some clones are missing; in checked studies, unresolved V genes explain under half, and the rest has no known cause. This sample has over 2,000,000 clones in its table, and just over 90% of those were observed once. The ten largest clones capture around 1.7% of the sample. CD8 naive samples were obtained by positive selection for CCR7 among CD45RO-negative cells, yielding a CD45RA+CCR7+ population from which TemRA cells were excluded. The specimen sequenced was naive CD8+ T cells from PBMCs. This specimen's cell subset or site label, per the study, means: CD45RA+CCR7+. These receptor sequences come from a man between 18 and 29 years old in good health. Some clones in this sample may be carry-over from other donors' samples.

This clone was recorded only once. The V call is TRBV5-4, the J call TRBJ1-1, with TRBD1 identical over 7 bases. CDR3 length equals 18 residues. With 3 bases clipped from V and 1 base from J, the junction kept 15 bases outside the gene matches. CDR1 SGHNT and CDR2 YYREEE come from the germline V gene (reference sequence). The CDR3 DNA is TGTGCCAGCAGCTCGTTTTTCGCGGAGGGGACAGAGAACACTGAAGCTTTCTTT. Amino acids: CASSSFFAEGTENTEAFF.

This clone was seen only a few times. The V call is TRBV7-9, the J call TRBJ2-3; 9 nucleotides align to TRBD1. CDR3 length equals 16 residues. Per the germline V gene, CDR1 is SEHNR and CDR2 is FQNEAQ (reference sequence). V lost 3 bases and J lost 4; bases outside the gene matches: 8. CDR3 sequence reads: CASSFPDRGGSDTQYF. DNA for the CDR3: TGTGCCAGCAGCTTTCCGGACAGGGGAGGTTCAGATACGCAGTATTTT.

The rearrangement uses TRBV6-6 and TRBJ2-1; D ambiguous. In germline, CDR1 is MNHNY, CDR2 SVGAGI (reference sequence). The V end lost 2 bases, the J end lost 7 bases, and 12 bases lay between the germline ends. The CDR3 covers 14 residues. The CDR3 protein is CASSYDNIGNEQFF. CDR3 in DNA: TGTGCCAGCAGTTACGACAATATAGGGAATGAGCAGTTCTTC.

The V gene is TRBV15, the J gene TRBJ2-7; 13 bases agree with TRBD2. Germline-derived CDR1 and CDR2 are LNHNV and YYDKDF (reference sequence). J gave up 3 bases and V 9 bases, and 8 bases lay outside the gene matches. CDR3 length: 15 residues. The CDR3 loop reads CATRTSGGEDYEQYF. Written as DNA, the CDR3 is TGTGCCACACGGACTAGCGGGGGTGAAGACTACGAGCAGTACTTC.

This chain uses TRBV7-6 with TRBJ2-1, with TRBD2 matching over 9 bases. The CDR3 extends over 19 amino acids. Trimming at V came to 5 bases and at J to 4 bases, leaving 18 bases not matched to a gene. Germline-derived CDR1 and CDR2 are SGHVS and FNYEAQ. CDR3 in DNA: TGTGCCAGCAGCGGAATAACCGGGACTAGCATTTTCGGGTACAATGAGCAGTTCTTC. Amino acid sequence: CASSGITGTSIFGYNEQFF.

The V gene is TRBV5-4, the J gene TRBJ2-2; 7 bases line up with TRBD2. This CDR3 has 13 residues. The junction had 2 bases not matched to a gene; V was cut back by 1 base and J by 8 bases. CDR1 is SGHNT and CDR2 is YYREEE in the germline V gene (reference sequence). The CDR3 bases are TGTGCCAGCAGCTTGCTACTAGCGGGGGAGCTGTTTTTT. This codes for CASSLLLAGELFF.

V and J are TRBV15 and TRBJ1-1; TRBD1 matches 11 bases. The CDR3 is made up of 15 amino acids. J was trimmed by 5 bases and V by 3 bases; bases with no gene match: 5. Germline assignment: CDR1 LNHNV and CDR2 YYDKDF (reference sequence). For the CDR3, the DNA is TGTGCCACCAGCAGTTGGGACAGGGGGGGTACTGAAGCTTTCTTT. This encodes CATSSWDRGGTEAFF.

This rearrangement joins TRBV28 to TRBJ2-7; 8 nucleotides agree with TRBD1. The trim removed 6 bases at V and 2 bases at J, leaving 12 bases unmatched. The CDR3 is made up of 16 amino acids. CDR1 is MDHEN, CDR2 SYDVKM, per germline. The CDR3 DNA is TGTGCCAGCAGAGTTTTGAGGAACAGGGGGGCCTACGAGCAGTACTTC. This translates into CASRVLRNRGAYEQYF.

For this clone: Different DNA sequences within this sample yield the same CDR3. The chain carries TRBV27 and TRBJ2-1, with D hard to call. CDR3 length equals 12 residues. Per germline, CDR1 MNHEY and CDR2 SMNVEV (reference sequence). Trimming pared 1 base from V and 10 bases from J, leaving 8 bases between. CDR3 loop: CASSLLGGEQFF. Here the CDR3 DNA reads TGTGCCAGCAGTTTATTAGGTGGCGAGCAGTTCTTC.

Turning to this clone: Other DNA sequences in the same sample also yield this CDR3. The chain combines TRBV27 with TRBJ2-6; D tentatively fits TRBD1 or TRBD2 (5 bases each). The CDR3 runs 16 residues. V lost 0 bases to trimming and J lost 4 bases, with 10 bases between them. Germline CDR1 is MNHEY and CDR2 is SMNVEV (reference sequence). This CDR3 is CASSLSPGTGANVLTF. The CDR3 DNA reads as TGTGCCAGCAGTTTATCTCCTGGGACCGGGGCCAACGTCCTGACTTTC.

The rearrangement links TRBV7-9 to TRBJ2-7; TRBD1 matches 7 bases. Germline V gene lookup returns CDR1 SEHNR and CDR2 FQNEAQ (reference sequence). The V gene end was trimmed by 1 base and the J gene end by 7 bases; junction bases not matched to a gene: 10. This CDR3 spans 15 amino acids. Written as DNA, the CDR3 is TGTGCCAGCAGCTTAGGGTCCTTGACAGGGTGGGAGCAGTACTTC. Residues: CASSLGSLTGWEQYF.

With regard to this clone: This specimen includes other DNA sequences encoding the same CDR3. The chain uses TRBV6-5 and TRBJ2-7, with 7 bases lining up with TRBD1. After removal of 0 bases from V and 4 bases from J, the junction contained 6 bases not matched to a gene. The CDR3 contains 15 residues. Germline V gene data show CDR1 as MNHEY and CDR2 as SVGAGI. Here the CDR3 reads CASSYSRTGAYEQYF. For the CDR3, the DNA is TGTGCCAGCAGTTACTCGCGGACAGGAGCATACGAGCAGTACTTC.

The chain couples TRBV7-8 to TRBJ2-7; 13 bases are a match to TRBD2. V lost 4 bases and J lost 1; bases outside the gene matches: 10. Per the germline V gene, CDR1 is SGHVS and CDR2 is FQNEAQ. The CDR3 spans 18 residues. This CDR3 is CASSSPGLAGPLSYEQYF. CDR3 bases: TGTGCCAGCAGCTCCCCGGGACTAGCGGGACCACTTTCCTACGAGCAGTACTTC.